This T cell receptor (beta chain) is drawn from a study of T-cell memory formation after mild COVID-19. About the study: Among the donors, TCR clusters were largely specific to each donor. General study findings and limits: Most CD4+ clones that shrank were in CM and EM, while CD8+ ones turned up in EMRA. Second-wave clones peaking on day 37 lacked confirmed SARS-CoV-2 specificity.

Concerning this clonotype: Its antigen is not identified.

There are 15 residues in the CDR3. The germline gives CDR1 GTSNPN, CDR2 SVGIG (reference sequence). J gave up 7 bases and V 4 bases, and 9 bases lay outside the gene matches. Researchers used 5'RACE with constant-segment primers to make TCR alpha and TCR beta cDNA libraries that carry sample barcodes and UMIs. TCRdb reprocessed the 5' RACE reads via MiXCR and lists one record per CDR3 protein. The sample includes hundreds of thousands of distinct CDR3 sequences, roughly 17% of them seen just once. Sequenced sample: PBMCs or a T cell subset sorted from them (not recorded which). The origin of this receptor is an adult woman who had mild COVID-19 (a few samples of this study predate the infection). Cell type and time point are not known. The chain has TRBV30 and TRBJ1-6; 8 bases are a match to TRBD1. CDR3 loop: CAWKKGTGPNSPLHF. CDR3 coding DNA: TGTGCCTGGAAGAAAGGGACAGGTCCCAATTCACCCCTCCACTTT.